This TCR beta chain came from a study of Ad26.COV2.S vaccination and SARS-CoV-2 variants. Findings and caveats of the study: Similar non-spike TCR breadth was observed in recipients of vaccine and of placebo. Measurements of TCR breadth and depth may have given underestimates of the total T cell responses. Individuals receiving vaccine had higher spike-specific TCR breadth than placebo recipients did.

Data came from immunoSEQ multiplex PCR; TCRdb stores just in-frame clones and leaves some out. The sample contains roughly 320,000 clones, about nine tenths of which appear only once. As to treatment: roughly 18 received Ad26.COV2.S at low or high dose, single or two shots; roughly five received placebo; per-sample allocation not given. It was on day 63 after the first vaccine or placebo injection that samples were taken. Expressing Wuhan-strain SARS-CoV-2 spike, an Ad26 vector served as the vaccine. A note on this clone: Its matching antigen is unknown.

This specimen was peripheral blood, taken in a trial of Ad26.COV2.S vaccine versus placebo. The source of this sequence is a person between 18 and 65 years old who received the Ad26.COV2.S COVID-19 vaccine or a placebo.

The CDR3 DNA reads TGTGCCAGCAGCCAAGGGGGAGGGAGCTCCTACGAGCAGTACTTC. Translated: CASSQGGGSSYEQYF. The J gene is TRBJ2-7, the V gene TRBV3-1 (or the pseudogene TRBV3-2); 7 nucleotides align to TRBD2. The V gene end was trimmed by 1 base and the J gene end by 0 bases; junction bases not matched to a gene: 3. The germline gives CDR1 LGHDT, CDR2 YNNKEL (reference sequence). The CDR3 extends over 15 amino acids.